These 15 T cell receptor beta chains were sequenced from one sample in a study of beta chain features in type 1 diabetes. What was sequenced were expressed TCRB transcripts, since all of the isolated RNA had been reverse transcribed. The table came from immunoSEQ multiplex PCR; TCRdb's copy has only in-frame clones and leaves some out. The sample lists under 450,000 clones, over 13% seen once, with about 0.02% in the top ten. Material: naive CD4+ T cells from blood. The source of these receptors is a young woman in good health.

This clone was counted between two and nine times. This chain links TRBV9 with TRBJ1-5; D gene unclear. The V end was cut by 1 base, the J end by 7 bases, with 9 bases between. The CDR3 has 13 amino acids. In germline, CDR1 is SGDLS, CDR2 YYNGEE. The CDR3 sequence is CASSVSGSQPQHF. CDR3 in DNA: TGTGCCAGCAGCGTAAGCGGGAGCCAGCCCCAGCATTTT.

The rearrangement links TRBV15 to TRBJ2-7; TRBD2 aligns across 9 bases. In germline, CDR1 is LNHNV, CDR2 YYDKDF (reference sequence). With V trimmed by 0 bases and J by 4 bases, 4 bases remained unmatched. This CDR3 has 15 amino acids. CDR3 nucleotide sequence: TGTGCCACCAGCAGAGAGTCTAGCGGGATGTACGAGCAGTACTTC. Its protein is CATSRESSGMYEQYF.

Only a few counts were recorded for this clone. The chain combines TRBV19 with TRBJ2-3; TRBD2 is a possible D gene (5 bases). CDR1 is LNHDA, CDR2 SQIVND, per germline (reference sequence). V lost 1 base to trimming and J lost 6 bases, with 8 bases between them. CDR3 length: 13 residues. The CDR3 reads CASSIGRRDTQYF. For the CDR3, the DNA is TGTGCCAGTAGTATAGGCCGGAGGGATACGCAGTATTTT.

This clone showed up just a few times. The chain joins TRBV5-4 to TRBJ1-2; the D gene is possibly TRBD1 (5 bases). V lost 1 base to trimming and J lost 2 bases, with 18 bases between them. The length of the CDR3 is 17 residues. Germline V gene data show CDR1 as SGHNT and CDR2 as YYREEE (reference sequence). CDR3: CASSLIPGGRSNYGYTF. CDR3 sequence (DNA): TGTGCCAGCAGCTTGATACCCGGGGGACGGTCCAACTATGGCTACACCTTC.

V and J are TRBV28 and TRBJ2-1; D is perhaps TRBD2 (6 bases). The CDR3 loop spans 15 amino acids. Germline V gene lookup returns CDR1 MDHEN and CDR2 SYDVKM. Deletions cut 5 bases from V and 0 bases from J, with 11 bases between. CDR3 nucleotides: TGTGCCAGCAGTGACCCGCGGGGCTCCTACAATGAGCAGTTCTTC. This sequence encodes CASSDPRGSYNEQFF.

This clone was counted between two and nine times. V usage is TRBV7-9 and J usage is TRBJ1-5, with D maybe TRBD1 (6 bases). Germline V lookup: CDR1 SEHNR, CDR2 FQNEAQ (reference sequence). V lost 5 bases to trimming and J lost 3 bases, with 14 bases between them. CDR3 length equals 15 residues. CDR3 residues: CASSAPGHNNQPQHF. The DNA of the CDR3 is TGTGCCAGCAGCGCGCCGGGACACAACAATCAGCCCCAGCATTTT.

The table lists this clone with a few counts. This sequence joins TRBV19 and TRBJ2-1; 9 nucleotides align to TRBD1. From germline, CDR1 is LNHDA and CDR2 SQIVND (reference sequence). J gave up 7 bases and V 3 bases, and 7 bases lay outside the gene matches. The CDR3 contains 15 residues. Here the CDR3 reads CASSITGTGSNEQFF. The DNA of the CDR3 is TGTGCCAGTAGTATCACCGGGACAGGGAGTAATGAGCAGTTCTTC.

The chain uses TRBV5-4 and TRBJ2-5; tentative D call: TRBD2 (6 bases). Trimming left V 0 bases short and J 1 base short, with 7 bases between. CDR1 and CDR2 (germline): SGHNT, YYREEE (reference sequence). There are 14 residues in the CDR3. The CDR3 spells CASSLVTSQETQYF. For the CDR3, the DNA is TGTGCCAGCAGCTTGGTGACTAGCCAAGAGACCCAGTACTTC.

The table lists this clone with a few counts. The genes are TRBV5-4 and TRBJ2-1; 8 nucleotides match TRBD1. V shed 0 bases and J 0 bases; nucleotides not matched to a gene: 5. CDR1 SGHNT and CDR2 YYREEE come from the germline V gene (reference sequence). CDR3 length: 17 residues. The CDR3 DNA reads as TGTGCCAGCAGCTTGGAGGTGGGGACAGGCTCCTACAATGAGCAGTTCTTC. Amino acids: CASSLEVGTGSYNEQFF. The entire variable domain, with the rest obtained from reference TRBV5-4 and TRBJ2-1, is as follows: ETGVTQSPTHLIKTRGQQVTLRCSSQSGHNTVSWYQQALGQGPQFIFQYYREEENGRGNFPPRFSGLQFPNYSSELNVNALELDDSALYLCASSLEVGTGSYNEQFFGPGTRLTVL.

This chain's CDR3 is CASSYWDRGDEAFF. The CDR3 nucleotides read TGTGCCAGCAGTTACTGGGACAGGGGAGATGAAGCTTTCTTT. The genes are TRBV6-5 and TRBJ1-1, with 10 nucleotides matching TRBD1. Germline V gene data show CDR1 as MNHEY and CDR2 as SVGAGI. V dropped 1 base and J dropped 7; count of bases not matched to a gene: 3. The CDR3 consists of 14 residues.

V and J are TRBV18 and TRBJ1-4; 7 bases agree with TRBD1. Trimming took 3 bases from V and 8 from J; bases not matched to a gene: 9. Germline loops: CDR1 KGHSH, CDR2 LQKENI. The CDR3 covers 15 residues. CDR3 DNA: TGTGCCAGCTCACCCGGCGGACAGGCGGGGGAAAAACTGTTTTTT. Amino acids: CASSPGGQAGEKLFF.

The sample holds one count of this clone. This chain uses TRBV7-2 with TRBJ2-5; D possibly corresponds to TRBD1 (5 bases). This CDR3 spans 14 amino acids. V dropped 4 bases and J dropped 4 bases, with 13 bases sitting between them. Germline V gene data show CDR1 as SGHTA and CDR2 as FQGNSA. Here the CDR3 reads CASSYTGFGETQYF. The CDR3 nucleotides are TGTGCCAGCAGCTATACAGGTTTCGGAGAGACCCAGTACTTC.

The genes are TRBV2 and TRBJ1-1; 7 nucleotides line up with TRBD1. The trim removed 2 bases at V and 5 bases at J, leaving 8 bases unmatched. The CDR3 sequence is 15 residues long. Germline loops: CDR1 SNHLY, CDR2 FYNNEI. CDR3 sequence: CASSERQDRTTEAFF. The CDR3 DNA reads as TGTGCCAGCAGTGAACGGCAGGACAGGACGACTGAAGCTTTCTTT.

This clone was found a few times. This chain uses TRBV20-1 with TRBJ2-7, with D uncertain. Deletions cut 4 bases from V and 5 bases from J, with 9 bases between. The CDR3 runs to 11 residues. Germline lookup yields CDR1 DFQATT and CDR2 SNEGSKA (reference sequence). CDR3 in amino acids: CSAIWAHEQYF. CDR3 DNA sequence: TGCAGTGCTATTTGGGCCCACGAGCAGTACTTC.

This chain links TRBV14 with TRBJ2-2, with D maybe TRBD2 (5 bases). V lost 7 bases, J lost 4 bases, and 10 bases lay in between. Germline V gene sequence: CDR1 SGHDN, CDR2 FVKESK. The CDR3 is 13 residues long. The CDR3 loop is CASTEATTGELFF. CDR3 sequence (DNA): TGTGCCAGCACGGAGGCGACCACCGGGGAGCTGTTTTTT.